Listed here is a single TCR beta chain. Its antigen is as yet unknown. This entry is derived from a study of CXCR3-negative and CXCR3-positive naive CD8 T cells. Study-wide results and caveats: TRB CDR3 hydrophobicity was greater in CXCR3-positive naive cells than in CXCR3-negative naive cells.

CDR1 and CDR2 from the germline V gene are SGHTA and FQGNSA. CDR3 length: 14 residues. Naive CD8+ T cells showed CD45RO-CCR7+CD27+CD95-. The TRB cDNA libraries were prepared by 5' RACE with UMI labels. Reanalyzing the 5' RACE reads, TCRdb keeps one entry per CDR3 protein, without DNA. In total, the table holds about 98,000 distinct CDR3 sequences. The V and J genes are TRBV7-2 and TRBJ1-5. The sequence came from a human donor in good health. Some clones in this sample may be carry-over from other donors' samples. Specimen: naive CXCR3+ CD8+ T cells from blood. Subset given: CD45RO-CCR7+CD27+CD95- naive CD8+ T cells expressing CXCR3 (TNR3+). This CDR3 is CASSLGVSNQPQHF.